The present T cell receptor (beta chain) was sequenced within a study of shared clonotypes between healthy human individuals. The study, taken as a whole, reports: Although depth was large, rarefaction showed that sequencing of the sorted subsets was incomplete. Across several donors, naive CD4 shared roughly 5%, naive CD8 approximately 3.5%, memory CD4 2% to 2.5%, memory CD8 over 0.3%. When compared with the clonotypes that were shared by all four sorted-subset donors, the non-shared clonotypes turned out to have lower generation probabilities.

For this clone: Its target is unknown.

CD4+ cell separation produced CD45RA+ naive and CD45RA-negative memory subsets. Assay: immunoSEQ multiplex PCR; the TCRdb copy retains only in-frame clones and omits some. The data contain approximately 1.4 million clones, approximately 98% of them singletons. Germline V gene lookup returns CDR1 MNHEY and CDR2 SMNVEV (reference sequence). CDR3 length equals 16 residues. Unmatched junction bases numbered 14, after V lost 5 bases and J lost 4 bases. This receptor was obtained from a man aged 25 to 40 in good health. Source material: naive CD4+ T cells sorted from blood. Subset of the sample: CD45RA+ positively selected. This chain links TRBV27 with TRBJ2-7; TRBD1 matches 7 bases. The CDR3 DNA follows: TGTGCCAGCAGTAAAAATCCGGGACAGTCTTCTTACGAGCAGTACTTC. It specifies CASSKNPGQSSYEQYF.